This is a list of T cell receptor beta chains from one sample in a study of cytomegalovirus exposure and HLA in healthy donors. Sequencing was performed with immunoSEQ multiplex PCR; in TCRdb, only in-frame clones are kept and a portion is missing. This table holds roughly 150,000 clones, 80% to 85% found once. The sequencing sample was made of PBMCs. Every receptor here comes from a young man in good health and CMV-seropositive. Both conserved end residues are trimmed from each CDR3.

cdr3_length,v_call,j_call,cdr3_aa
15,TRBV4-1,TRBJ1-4,ASSQDRGPPTNEKLF
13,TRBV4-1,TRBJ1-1,ASSPVQGLNTEAF
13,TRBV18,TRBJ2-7,ASSPGSGRANEQY
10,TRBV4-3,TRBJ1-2,ASSIGGNGYT
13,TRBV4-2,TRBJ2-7,ASSPDGTPGVEQY
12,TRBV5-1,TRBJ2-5,ASSPSSLGETQY
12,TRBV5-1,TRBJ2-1,ASSLTGGANEQF
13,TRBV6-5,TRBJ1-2,ASSSTGGESYGYT
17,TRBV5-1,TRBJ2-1,ASSFDPRQGASAYNEQF
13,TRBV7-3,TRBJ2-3,ASSSNRGEVDTQY
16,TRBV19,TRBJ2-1,ASSTATSLMAKNNEQF
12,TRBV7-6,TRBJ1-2,ASSLGGPRHGYT
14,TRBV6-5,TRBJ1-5,ASSYYGRVRNQPQH
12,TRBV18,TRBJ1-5,ASSPDRDAQPQH
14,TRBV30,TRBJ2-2,AWRRGRPMNTGELF
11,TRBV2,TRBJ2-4,ASSPGQENIQY
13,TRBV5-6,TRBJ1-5,ASSSGLYSNQPQH
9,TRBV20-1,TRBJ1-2,SATGNYGYT
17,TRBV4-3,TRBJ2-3,ASSQAGTRPSLRTDTQY
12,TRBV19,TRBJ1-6,ASTGGGLNSPLH
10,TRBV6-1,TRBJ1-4,ASRGNGGKLF
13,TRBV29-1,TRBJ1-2,SVEEPGQALYGYT
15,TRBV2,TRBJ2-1,ASSEPKSGRALNEQF
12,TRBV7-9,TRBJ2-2,ASSPTGNTGELF
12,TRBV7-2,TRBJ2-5,ASGRQTGRETQY
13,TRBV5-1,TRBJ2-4,ASSLDTGVKNIQY
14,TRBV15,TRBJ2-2,ATSRGGGKNTGELF
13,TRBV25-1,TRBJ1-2,ASSDDRGPNYGYT
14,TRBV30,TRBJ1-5,AWSPITGQDHQPQH